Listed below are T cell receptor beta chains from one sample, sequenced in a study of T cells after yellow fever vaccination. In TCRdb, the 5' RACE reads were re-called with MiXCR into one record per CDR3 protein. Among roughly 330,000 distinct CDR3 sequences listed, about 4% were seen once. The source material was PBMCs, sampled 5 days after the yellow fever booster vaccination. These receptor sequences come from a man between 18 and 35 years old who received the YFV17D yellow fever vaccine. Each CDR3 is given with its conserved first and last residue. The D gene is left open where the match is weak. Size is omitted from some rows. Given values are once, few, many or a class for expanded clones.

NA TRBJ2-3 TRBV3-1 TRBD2 TGTGCCAGCAGCCAAGGACGGCGGGAGCACTTCACAGATACGCAGTATTTT CASSQGRREHFTDTQYF
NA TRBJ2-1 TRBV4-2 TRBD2 TGTGCCAGCAGCCAAGAGGCTAGCGGGGGGTATTGGGAGCAGTTCTTC CASSQEASGGYWEQFF
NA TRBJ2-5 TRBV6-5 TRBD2 TGTGCCAGCAGGAGAGAAGCGGGGGGGATTCAAGAGACCCAGTACTTC CASRREAGGIQETQYF
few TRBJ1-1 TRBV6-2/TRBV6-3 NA TGTGCCAGCAGTTCCGCCCCTGAGAACACTGAAGCTTTCTTT CASSSAPENTEAFF
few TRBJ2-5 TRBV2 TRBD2 TGTGCCAGCAGCTGGACTAGCGGGGGTTACCAAGAGACCCAGTACTTC CASSWTSGGYQETQYF
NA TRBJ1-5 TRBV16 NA TGTGCCAGCAGCCTGGTAGGGCGGATCAATCAGCCCCAGCATTTT CASSLVGRINQPQHF
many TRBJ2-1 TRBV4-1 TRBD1 TGCGCCAGCAGCCTGGGGACAGTCGTCTCCTACAATGAGCAGTTCTTC CASSLGTVVSYNEQFF
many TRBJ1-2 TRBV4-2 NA TGTGCCAGCAGCTATCGACCGGGGGGAGAGGACTATGGCTACACCTTC CASSYRPGGEDYGYTF
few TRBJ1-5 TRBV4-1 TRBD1 TGCGCCAGCAGCCAAGATAGCTGGACAGGGGATTTTGTCAATCAGCCCCAGCATTTT CASSQDSWTGDFVNQPQHF
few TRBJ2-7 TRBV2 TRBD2 TGTGCCAGCAGTGGTTTAGCGGGGGACTACGAGCAGTACTTC CASSGLAGDYEQYF
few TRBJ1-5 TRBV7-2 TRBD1 TGTGCCAGCAGCTTAGTGAGGACAGGAGAAAGCAATCAGCCCCAGCATTTT CASSLVRTGESNQPQHF
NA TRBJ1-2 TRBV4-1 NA TGCGCCAGCAGCCAGGAATCGGGGCCCTATGGCTACACCTTC CASSQESGPYGYTF
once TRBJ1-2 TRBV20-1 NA TGCAGTGCTGGATCAACAGGGAACAGTGGCTACACCTTC CSAGSTGNSGYTF
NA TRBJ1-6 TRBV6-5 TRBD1 TGTGCCAGCAGTTACTACCGACAGGGTGGTAGTTCACCCCTCCACTTT CASSYYRQGGSSPLHF
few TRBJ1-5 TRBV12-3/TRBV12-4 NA TGTGCCAGCAGTATTAGTTTTAGTCCCCAGCATTTT CASSISFSPQHF
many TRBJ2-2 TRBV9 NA TGTGCCAGCAGCCCCTCGGGGACCGGGGAGCTGTTTTTT CASSPSGTGELFF
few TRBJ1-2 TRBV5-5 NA TGTGCCAGCAGCTTGGAGGTGACTTACTACTATGGCTACACCTTC CASSLEVTYYYGYTF
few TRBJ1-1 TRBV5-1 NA TGCGCCAGCAAAATCGGCACTGAAGCTTTCTTT CASKIGTEAFF
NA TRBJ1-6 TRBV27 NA TGTGCCAGCAGTTACTTAAGGGGGAATGGTTCACCCCTCCACTTT CASSYLRGNGSPLHF
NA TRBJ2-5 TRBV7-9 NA TGTGCCAGCAGCTTATATAGGGGCCAAGAGACCCAGTACTTC CASSLYRGQETQYF
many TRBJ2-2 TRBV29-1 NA TGCAGCGTTGAAGTGGCAGCCACCGGGGAGCTGTTTTTT CSVEVAATGELFF
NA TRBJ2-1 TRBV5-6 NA TGTGCCAGCAGCTTGGCTGCGGGGCCAGAGCAGTTCTTC CASSLAAGPEQFF
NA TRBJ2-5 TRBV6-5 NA TGTGCCAGCAGGGCCCGGATAGATGAGACCCAGTACTTC CASRARIDETQYF
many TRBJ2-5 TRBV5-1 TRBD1 TGCGCCAGCAGCTTTACGGGACAGGGAGAGACCCAGTACTTC CASSFTGQGETQYF
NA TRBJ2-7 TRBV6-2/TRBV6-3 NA TGTGCCAGCAGTTACCCGGGGGCCGGCGAGCAGTACTTC CASSYPGAGEQYF
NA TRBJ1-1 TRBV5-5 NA TGTGCCAGCAGCTGGGGACGGCTTGCGGCTGAAGCTTTCTTT CASSWGRLAAEAFF
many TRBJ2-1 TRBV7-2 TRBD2 TGTGCCAGCAGCCAGGTGGCTAGCGGGGGATTTGAGCAGTTCTTC CASSQVASGGFEQFF
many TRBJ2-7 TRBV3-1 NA TGTGCCAGCAGCCTGGGAACCGGGGGCTCCTACGAGCAGTACTTC CASSLGTGGSYEQYF
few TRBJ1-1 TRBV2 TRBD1 TGTGCCAGCAGTGTACAGGGGGCTGGTGAAGCTTTCTTT CASSVQGAGEAFF
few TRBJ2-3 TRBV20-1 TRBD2 TGCAGTGCAAGGAGACTAGCACGCACAGATACGCAGTATTTT CSARRLARTDTQYF
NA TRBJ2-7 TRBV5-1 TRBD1 TGCGCCAGCAGCCCCAGACAGGGCTGGGAGTACGAGCAGTACTTC CASSPRQGWEYEQYF